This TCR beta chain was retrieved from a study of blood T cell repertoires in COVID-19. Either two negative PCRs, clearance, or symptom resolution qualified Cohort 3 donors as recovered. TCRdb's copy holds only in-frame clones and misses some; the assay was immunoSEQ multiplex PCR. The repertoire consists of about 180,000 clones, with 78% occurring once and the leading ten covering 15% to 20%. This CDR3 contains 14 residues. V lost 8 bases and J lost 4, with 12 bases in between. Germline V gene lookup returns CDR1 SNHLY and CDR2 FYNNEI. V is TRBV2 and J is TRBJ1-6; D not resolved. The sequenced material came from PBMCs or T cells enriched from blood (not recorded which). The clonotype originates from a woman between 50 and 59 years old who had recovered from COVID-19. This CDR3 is CASRWADYNSPLHF. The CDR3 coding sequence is TGTGCCAGCCGTTGGGCAGATTATAATTCACCCCTCCACTTT.